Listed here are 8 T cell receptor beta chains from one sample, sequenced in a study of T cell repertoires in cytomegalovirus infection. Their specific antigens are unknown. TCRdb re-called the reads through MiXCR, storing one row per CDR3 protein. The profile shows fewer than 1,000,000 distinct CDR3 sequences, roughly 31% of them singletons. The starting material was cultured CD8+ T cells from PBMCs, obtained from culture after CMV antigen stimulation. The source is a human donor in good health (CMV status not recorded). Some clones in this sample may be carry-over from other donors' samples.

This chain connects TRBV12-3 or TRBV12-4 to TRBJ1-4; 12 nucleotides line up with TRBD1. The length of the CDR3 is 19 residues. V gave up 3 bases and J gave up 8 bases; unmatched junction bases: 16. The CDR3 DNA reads TGTGCCAGCAGTTTCCCTCATACCGGGACAGGGGGCGAAGGGGAAAAACTGTTTTTT. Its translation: CASSFPHTGTGGEGEKLFF.

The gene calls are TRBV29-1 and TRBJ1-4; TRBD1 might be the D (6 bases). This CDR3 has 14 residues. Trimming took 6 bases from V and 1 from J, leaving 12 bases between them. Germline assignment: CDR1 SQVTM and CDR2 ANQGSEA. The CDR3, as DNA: TGCAGCGTAGCCGACAGGCGAACTAATGAAAAACTGTTTTTT. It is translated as CSVADRRTNEKLFF.

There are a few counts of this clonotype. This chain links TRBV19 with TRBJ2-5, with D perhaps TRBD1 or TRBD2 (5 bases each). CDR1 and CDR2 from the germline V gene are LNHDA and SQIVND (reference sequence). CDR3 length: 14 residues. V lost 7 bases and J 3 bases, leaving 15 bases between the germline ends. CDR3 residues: CASTGGRKEETQYF. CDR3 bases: TGTGCCAGTACTGGGGGACGGAAGGAAGAGACCCAGTACTTC.

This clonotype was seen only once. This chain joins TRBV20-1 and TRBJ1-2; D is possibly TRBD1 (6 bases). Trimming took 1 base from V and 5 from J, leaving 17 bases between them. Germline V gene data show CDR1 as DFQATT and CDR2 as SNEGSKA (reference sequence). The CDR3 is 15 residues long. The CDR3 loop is CSARVEGGVWYGYTF. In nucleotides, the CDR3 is TGCAGTGCTAGAGTGGAGGGGGGGGTATGGTATGGCTACACCTTC.

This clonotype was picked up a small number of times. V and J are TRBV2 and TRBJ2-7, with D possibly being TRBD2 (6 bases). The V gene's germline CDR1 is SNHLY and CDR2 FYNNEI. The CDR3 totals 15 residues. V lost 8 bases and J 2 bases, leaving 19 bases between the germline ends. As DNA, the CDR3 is TGTGCCAGCGCCCACCCAGGGACTTTCCCCTACGAGCAGTACTTC. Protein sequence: CASAHPGTFPYEQYF.

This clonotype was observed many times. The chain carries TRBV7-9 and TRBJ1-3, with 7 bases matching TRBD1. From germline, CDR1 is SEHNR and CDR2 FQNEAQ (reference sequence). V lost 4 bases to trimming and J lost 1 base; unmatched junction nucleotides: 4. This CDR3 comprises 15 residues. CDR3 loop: CASSSDRVSGNTIYF. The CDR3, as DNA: TGTGCCAGCAGCTCAGACAGGGTGTCTGGAAACACCATATATTTT.

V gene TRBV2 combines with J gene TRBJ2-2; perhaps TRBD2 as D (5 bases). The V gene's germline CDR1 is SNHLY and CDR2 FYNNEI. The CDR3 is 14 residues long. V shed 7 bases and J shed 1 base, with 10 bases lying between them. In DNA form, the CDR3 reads TGTGCCAGCAAACTAGGGCAGAACACCGGGGAGCTGTTTTTT. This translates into CASKLGQNTGELFF.

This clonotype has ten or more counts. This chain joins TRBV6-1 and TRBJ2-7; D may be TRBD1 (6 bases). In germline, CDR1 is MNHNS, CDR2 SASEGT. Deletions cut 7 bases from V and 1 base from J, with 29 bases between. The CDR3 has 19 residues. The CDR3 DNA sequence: TGTGCCAGCAAGGTAAACCCCGGGACACCGATCCCTTCTTCCTACGAGCAGTACGTC. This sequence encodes CASKVNPGTPIPSSYEQYV.